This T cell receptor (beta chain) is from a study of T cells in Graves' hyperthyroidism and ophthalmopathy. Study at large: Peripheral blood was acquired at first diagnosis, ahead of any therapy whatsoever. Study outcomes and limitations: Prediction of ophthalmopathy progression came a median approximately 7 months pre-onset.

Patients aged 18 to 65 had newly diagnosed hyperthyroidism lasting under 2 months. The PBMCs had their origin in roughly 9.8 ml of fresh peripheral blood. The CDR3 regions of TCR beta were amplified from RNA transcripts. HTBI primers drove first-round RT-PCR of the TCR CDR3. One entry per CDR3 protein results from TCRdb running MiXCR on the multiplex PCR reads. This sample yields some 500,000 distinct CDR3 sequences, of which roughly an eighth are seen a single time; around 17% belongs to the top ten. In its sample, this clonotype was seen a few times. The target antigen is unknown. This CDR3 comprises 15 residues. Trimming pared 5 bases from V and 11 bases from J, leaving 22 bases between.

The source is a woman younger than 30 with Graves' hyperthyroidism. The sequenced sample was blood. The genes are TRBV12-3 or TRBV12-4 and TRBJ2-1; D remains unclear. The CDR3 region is CASSQADHVYPQQFF. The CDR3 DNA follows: TGTGCCAGCAGTCAAGCCGACCATGTTTACCCCCAGCAGTTCTTC.